The 21 T cell receptor beta chains listed next were all sequenced from one sample in a study of cytomegalovirus exposure and HLA in healthy donors. This PCR relied on a set of 60 Vbeta primers and 13 Jbeta primers. The repertoire was sequenced with immunoSEQ multiplex PCR; TCRdb's copy has only in-frame clones and lacks some. The sample includes about 140,000 clones, 75% of them seen just once. Sequencing was performed on PBMCs. Every receptor here comes from a man aged 40-49 years in good health and CMV-seronegative.

V gene TRBV7-9 combines with J gene TRBJ1-3; D uncertain. The germline V and J ends were trimmed by 5 bases and 0 bases, with 8 bases remaining between them. From germline, CDR1 is SEHNR and CDR2 FQNEAQ (reference sequence). This CDR3 contains 14 residues. The CDR3 loop reads CASSAGSSGNTIYF. The CDR3 nucleotides read TGTGCCAGCAGCGCAGGATCCTCTGGAAACACCATATATTTT.

This clone was observed a few times. V gene TRBV27 combines with J gene TRBJ2-7; 7 bases are shared with TRBD1. J gave up 3 bases and V 5 bases, and 16 bases lay outside the gene matches. This CDR3 contains 17 residues. Germline CDR1 MNHEY, CDR2 SMNVEV (reference sequence). The CDR3 loop is CASSLRARTGSSYEQYF. CDR3 coding DNA: TGTGCCAGCAGTCTACGAGCTCGGACAGGTAGCAGCTACGAGCAGTACTTC.

This clone was detected only once. The V call is TRBV25-1, the J call TRBJ2-2, with TRBD2 identical over 12 bases. CDR1 is MGHDK, CDR2 SYGVNS, per germline. V shed 5 bases, J shed 4 bases, and the junction held 11 bases outside the gene matches. CDR3 length equals 18 residues. The CDR3 sequence is CASSMTSGGWVGTGELFF. In DNA, the CDR3 is TGTGCCAGCAGTATGACTAGCGGGGGTTGGGTCGGCACCGGGGAGCTGTTTTTT.

This clone was counted only a few times. The chain carries TRBV9 and TRBJ1-5; D not certain. The CDR3 runs 15 residues. V was shortened by 7 bases and J by 0 bases, with 14 bases between the two germline ends. Germline V gives CDR1 SGDLS, CDR2 YYNGEE. The CDR3 loop is CASGRSAYSNQPQHF. In DNA form, the CDR3 reads TGTGCCAGCGGTCGGAGCGCTTATAGCAATCAGCCCCAGCATTTT.

This chain uses TRBV5-1 with TRBJ2-5; 10 positions agree with TRBD1. Per germline, CDR1 SGHRS and CDR2 YFSETQ. V trimming: 4 bases; J trimming: 5 bases; junction bases outside the gene matches: 5. This CDR3 comprises 14 residues. CDR3 nucleotide sequence: TGCGCCAGCAGCGCCGGGACAGGGGATGAGACCCAGTACTTC. It encodes CASSAGTGDETQYF.

V gene TRBV7-6 combines with J gene TRBJ1-1; D gene uncertain. The CDR3 is 13 residues long. V was pared by 4 bases and J by 0 bases, with 6 bases between. Germline V lookup: CDR1 SGHVS, CDR2 FNYEAQ. DNA for the CDR3: TGTGCCAGCAGCTCACAGTTGAACACTGAAGCTTTCTTT. Its translation is CASSSQLNTEAFF.

The chain has TRBV28 and TRBJ2-3; D remains unclear. V shed 3 bases and J shed 3 bases, with 10 bases lying between them. Germline V lookup: CDR1 MDHEN, CDR2 SYDVKM. This CDR3 has 14 residues. As DNA, the CDR3 is TGTGCCAGCAGTTTCCGATTGCGTACAGATACGCAGTATTTT. Encoded protein: CASSFRLRTDTQYF.

The V and J genes are TRBV11-1 and TRBJ2-3, with 10 positions matching TRBD1. The V segment lost 5 bases and the J segment 1 base; nucleotides outside the gene matches: 6. CDR3 length: 16 residues. Germline lookup yields CDR1 SGHAT and CDR2 FQDESV (reference sequence). The CDR3 region has the DNA TGTGCCAGCAGCCCGACAGGGGGCGCGGGCACAGATACGCAGTATTTT. Translating it yields CASSPTGGAGTDTQYF.

The chain combines TRBV29-1 with TRBJ1-2, with 8 bases aligning to TRBD1. Germline loops: CDR1 SQVTM, CDR2 ANQGSEA. CDR3 length: 12 amino acids. The J segment lost 3 bases and the V segment lost 7 bases, leaving 4 bases of the junction unmatched. The CDR3 sequence is CSAEGQDYGYTF. CDR3 DNA: TGCAGCGCGGAGGGACAGGACTATGGCTACACCTTC.

This chain connects TRBV7-9 to TRBJ1-2; no clear D gene. The CDR3 contains 16 residues. Germline V gene sequence: CDR1 SEHNR, CDR2 FQNEAQ (reference sequence). With 5 bases removed from V and 2 bases from J, the gap between germline ends came to 18 bases. The CDR3 nucleotides are TGTGCCAGCAGCCCCCCCAACAGTAATTCCAACTATGGCTACACCTTC. Translated: CASSPPNSNSNYGYTF.

The rearrangement joins TRBV7-9 to TRBJ1-4, with TRBD1 matching over 8 bases. V lost 5 bases, J lost 8 bases, and 13 bases stayed unmatched. Looked up from germline, CDR1 is SEHNR and CDR2 is FQNEAQ (reference sequence). CDR3 length: 16 amino acids. The CDR3 spells CASSPPGQAGREKLFF. CDR3 DNA: TGTGCCAGCAGCCCGCCGGGACAGGCAGGGAGGGAAAAACTGTTTTTT.

The CDR3 DNA reads as TGTGCCAGTAGTATAGGTCGAGACAGGAATGAGCAGTTCTTC. Its translation: CASSIGRDRNEQFF. The chain combines TRBV19 with TRBJ2-1; tentatively, D is TRBD1 (6 bases). This CDR3 region has 14 residues. Trimming left V 1 base short and J 7 bases short, with 11 bases between. The germline CDR1 and CDR2 sequences are LNHDA and SQIVND (reference sequence).

This clone showed up just a few times. The rearrangement uses TRBV9 and TRBJ1-1, with D unclear. CDR1 is SGDLS, CDR2 YYNGEE, per germline. The CDR3 spans 15 residues. Trimming took off 3 bases at V and 5 bases at J, with 17 bases between the two ends. The CDR3 spells CASSAGSQLGTEAFF. The CDR3 DNA reads as TGTGCCAGCAGCGCCGGGAGCCAGTTAGGGACTGAAGCTTTCTTT.

V gene TRBV5-1 combines with J gene TRBJ1-1; TRBD1 matches at 7 bases. The CDR3 is made up of 14 amino acids. Germline CDR1 and CDR2: SGHRS and YFSETQ. After removal of 1 base from V and 5 bases from J, the junction contained 5 bases not matched to a gene. The CDR3 protein is CASSLRQGGTEAFF. The CDR3 region has the DNA TGCGCCAGCAGCTTGCGGCAGGGGGGTACTGAAGCTTTCTTT.

This rearrangement joins TRBV2 to TRBJ2-5; 11 bases are shared with TRBD2. V dropped 4 bases and J dropped 6; count of bases not matched to a gene: 7. The CDR3 consists of 15 residues. Germline V gives CDR1 SNHLY, CDR2 FYNNEI. In nucleotides, the CDR3 is TGTGCCAGCAGTGGGGAACTAGCGGGGGCCCAGACCCAGTACTTC. Amino acids: CASSGELAGAQTQYF.

The chain uses TRBV28 and TRBJ1-4; D gene unclear. The V end lost 2 bases, the J end lost 11 bases, and 12 bases lay between the germline ends. CDR1 and CDR2 (germline): MDHEN, SYDVKM. This CDR3 spans 13 amino acids. CDR3 sequence (DNA): TGTGCCAGCAGTTTAAGCCAACCGGTGAAACTGTTTTTT. Its translation: CASSLSQPVKLFF.

The genes are TRBV9 and TRBJ1-2; the D gene is possibly TRBD1 (5 bases). The CDR3 runs 14 residues. V was pared by 0 bases and J by 8 bases, with 14 bases between. Germline V CDR1 and CDR2: SGDLS, YYNGEE. The CDR3 bases are TGTGCCAGCAGCGTAGGATGGGGGGTTAGAGGCTACACCTTC. This codes for CASSVGWGVRGYTF.

CDR3 bases: TGTGCCAGCAGCTCATACAGGCTCAATGAAGCTTTCTTT. Protein: CASSSYRLNEAFF. The chain carries TRBV11-2 and TRBJ1-1; D possibly corresponds to TRBD1 (5 bases). Trimming left V 4 bases short and J 7 bases short, with 13 bases between. Germline CDR1 and CDR2: SGHAT and FQNNGV. CDR3 length equals 13 residues.

This chain links TRBV28 with TRBJ1-2; TRBD1 might be the D (6 bases). The germline V gene encodes CDR1 MDHEN and CDR2 SYDVKM. The germline V and J ends were trimmed by 6 bases and 5 bases, with 10 bases remaining between them. This CDR3 comprises 12 residues. CDR3 DNA: TGTGCCAGCAGCTCAACAGGGTATGGCTACACCTTC. As protein: CASSSTGYGYTF.

This clone was counted once. V and J are TRBV5-1 and TRBJ2-5, with TRBD2 matching over 11 bases. From germline, CDR1 is SGHRS and CDR2 YFSETQ. Losses at the gene ends were 1 base for V and 2 bases for J; bases not matched to a gene: 4. This CDR3 has 16 amino acids. CDR3 in amino acids: CASSLLAGGQQETQYF. As DNA, the CDR3 is TGCGCCAGCAGCTTGCTAGCGGGGGGCCAACAAGAGACCCAGTACTTC. Full variable domain (rest looked up from reference TRBV5-1 and TRBJ2-5): KAGVTQTPRYLIKTRGQQVTLSCSPISGHRSVSWYQQTPGQGLQFLFEYFSETQRNKGNFPGRFSGRQFSNSRSEMNVSTLELGDSALYLCASSLLAGGQQETQYFGPGTRLLVL.

This clone was seen once. The V and J genes are TRBV28 and TRBJ1-2, with D uncertain. Germline-derived CDR1 and CDR2 are MDHEN and SYDVKM. This CDR3 has 14 residues. V was cut by 5 bases and J by 6 bases, with 16 bases left in between. CDR3 region: CASSHWASLDGYTF. The CDR3 nucleotides read TGTGCCAGCAGTCACTGGGCCTCTCTGGATGGCTACACCTTC.